The 22 T cell receptor beta chains below were found in one sample sequenced in a study of cytomegalovirus exposure and HLA in healthy donors. The PCR employed 60 Vbeta primers together with 13 Jbeta primers. Assay: immunoSEQ multiplex PCR; the TCRdb copy retains only in-frame clones and omits some. Of roughly 190,000 clones detected, 55% to 65% appear once; the ten largest clones hold under 3%. The sequencing sample was made of PBMCs. Every receptor here comes from a man aged 35-49 years in good health and CMV-seronegative.

This clone came up once. The chain is built from TRBV7-2 and TRBJ1-3; D uncertain. Germline CDR1 SGHTA, CDR2 FQGNSA. CDR3 size: 15 residues. The V end was cut by 5 bases, the J end by 0 bases, with 11 bases between. For the CDR3, the DNA is TGTGCCAGCAGCCAGGACGGGAGCTCTGGAAACACCATATATTTT. Its translation is CASSQDGSSGNTIYF. The entire variable domain, with the rest obtained from reference TRBV7-2 and TRBJ1-3, is as follows: GAGVSQSPSNKVTEKGKDVELRCDPISGHTALYWYRQSLGQGLEFLIYFQGNSAPDKSGLPSDRFSAERTGGSVSTLTIQRTQQEDSAVYLCASSQDGSSGNTIYFGEGSWLTVV.

The chain links TRBV5-8 to TRBJ2-1, with D possibly TRBD2 on 6 matching bases. Germline V gene lookup returns CDR1 SGHTS and CDR2 YDEGEE. Trimming removed 2 bases at V and 10 bases at J, with 16 bases between. The CDR3 is made up of 14 amino acids. Here the CDR3 reads CASSLARGGVEQFF. The DNA for the CDR3 is TGTGCCAGCAGCTTAGCTAGAGGCGGGGTGGAGCAGTTCTTC.

The chain couples TRBV13 to TRBJ2-1; D perhaps matches TRBD2 (5 bases). This CDR3 is 15 amino acids long. Trimming pared 2 bases from V and 2 bases from J, leaving 10 bases between. CDR1 PRHDT and CDR2 FYEKMQ come from the germline V gene (reference sequence). In DNA form, the CDR3 reads TGTGCCAGCAGCTTAAGACGGGGAACCTACAATGAGCAGTTCTTC. Its translation is CASSLRRGTYNEQFF.

This chain joins TRBV7-2 and TRBJ1-1; 8 bases fit TRBD1. This CDR3 spans 15 amino acids. After removal of 5 bases from V and 10 bases from J, the junction contained 15 bases not matched to a gene. Germline V gene sequence: CDR1 SGHTA, CDR2 FQGNSA. This CDR3 is CASSDTGGGYSGAFF. In nucleotides, the CDR3 is TGTGCCAGCAGCGATACAGGGGGGGGCTATTCGGGAGCTTTCTTT.

This clone appeared a few times. The chain employs TRBV16 and TRBJ1-2, with 9 bases aligning to TRBD1. V trimming: 2 bases; J trimming: 12 bases; junction bases outside the gene matches: 7. The CDR3 contains 13 residues. CDR1 is KGHSY and CDR2 is FQNENV in the germline V gene. The CDR3 protein is CASSQQGTGSHTF. The CDR3 nucleotides read TGTGCCAGCAGCCAACAAGGGACAGGGTCGCACACCTTC.

The rearrangement joins TRBV10-3 to TRBJ1-6; 7 bases align to TRBD1. CDR1 is ENHRY and CDR2 is SYGVKD in the germline V gene. The V and J ends lost 8 bases and 6 bases, in that order; junction bases with no gene match: 10. CDR3 length: 15 residues. The CDR3: CAIRAAGGGNSPLHF. Here the CDR3 DNA reads TGTGCCATCCGGGCGGCAGGGGGTGGTAATTCACCCCTCCACTTT.

The chain is built from TRBV5-1 and TRBJ2-7, with 9 bases fitting TRBD1. The V gene's germline CDR1 is SGHRS and CDR2 YFSETQ. The CDR3 contains 14 residues. V lost 5 bases to trimming and J lost 0 bases; unmatched junction nucleotides: 3. Here the CDR3 DNA reads TGCGCCAGCAGAAAGACAGGGGGCTCCTACGAGCAGTACTTC. It translates to CASRKTGGSYEQYF.

Details on this clone: Other DNA sequences from this sample encode an identical CDR3 as well. The rearrangement links TRBV5-6 to TRBJ2-5, with 10 bases fitting TRBD2. Losses at the gene ends were 2 bases for V and 5 bases for J; bases not matched to a gene: 0. CDR1 and CDR2 from the germline V gene are SGHDT and YYEEEE. The CDR3 has 13 amino acids. CDR3 protein: CASSLAGGETQYF. The CDR3 DNA reads TGTGCCAGCAGCTTAGCGGGAGGGGAGACCCAGTACTTC.

This chain connects TRBV7-2 to TRBJ1-5, with TRBD1 identical over 12 bases. There are 16 residues in the CDR3. Germline V gene sequence: CDR1 SGHTA, CDR2 FQGNSA. The J segment lost 2 bases and the V segment lost 5 bases, leaving 4 bases of the junction unmatched. CDR3 DNA sequence: TGTGCCAGCAGCAGGGGACAGGGGGCGGGCAATCAGCCCCAGCATTTT. Its protein product is CASSRGQGAGNQPQHF.

V is TRBV20-1 and J is TRBJ1-2; weak D call: TRBD1 (5 bases). The CDR3 consists of 11 residues. V was clipped by 3 bases and J by 8 bases, with 10 bases between them. Germline-derived CDR1 and CDR2 are DFQATT and SNEGSKA (reference sequence). The CDR3 is CSASGTKGYTF. The CDR3 DNA reads TGCAGTGCTAGTGGGACTAAAGGCTACACCTTC.

The chain employs TRBV10-3 and TRBJ2-5, with TRBD1 matching 8 bases. The germline gives CDR1 ENHRY, CDR2 SYGVKD. The CDR3 totals 13 residues. V was clipped by 6 bases and J by 4 bases; unmatched bases: 4. CDR3 region: CAISLGQGETQYF. The DNA for the CDR3 is TGTGCCATCAGCCTTGGACAGGGAGAGACCCAGTACTTC.

This clone occurred a few times. This chain connects TRBV7-9 to TRBJ2-7; D not resolved. The CDR3 is 12 residues long. V was clipped by 3 bases and J by 0 bases, with 3 bases between them. Per germline, CDR1 SEHNR and CDR2 FQNEAQ (reference sequence). Written as DNA, the CDR3 is TGTGCCAGCAGCTTCAGCTCCTACGAGCAGTACTTC. Amino acid sequence: CASSFSSYEQYF.

Concerning this clone itself: Sequence at one end of the junction differs from germline and may be a read error. The chain joins TRBV19 to TRBJ2-5, with 9 bases matching TRBD2. Germline CDR1 reads LNHDA; CDR2 reads SQIVND (reference sequence). CDR3 length equals 14 residues. CDR3: CVSSMGLALETQYF. CDR3 nucleotide sequence: TGTGTCAGTAGTATGGGACTAGCTCTGGAGACCCAGTACTTC.

The chain couples TRBV5-5 to TRBJ2-7; a possible D gene is TRBD1 (5 bases). Germline V lookup: CDR1 SGHKS, CDR2 YYEKEE (reference sequence). Deletions cut 4 bases from V and 7 bases from J, with 18 bases between. This CDR3 has 14 residues. The CDR3: CASSVPSGLGEQYF. CDR3 nucleotide sequence: TGTGCCAGCAGCGTTCCCTCAGGGTTAGGGGAGCAGTACTTC. The full variable domain, its missing parts supplied by reference TRBV5-5 and TRBJ2-7, is DAGVTQSPTHLIKTRGQQVTLRCSPISGHKSVSWYQQVLGQGPQFIFQYYEKEERGRGNFPDRFSARQFPNYSSELNVNALLLGDSALYLCASSVPSGLGEQYFGPGTRLTVT.

At least ten counts were recorded for this clone. At one boundary the junction diverges from the germline segment, which might be a read error. The J gene is TRBJ2-1, the V gene TRBV7-7; 9 bases fit TRBD1. This CDR3 has 16 residues. CDR1 SSHAT and CDR2 FNYEAQ come from the germline V gene (reference sequence). The CDR3 region is CASSPNTGGLSNEQFF. The DNA of the CDR3 is TGTGCTAGCAGCCCGAATACAGGGGGCCTATCCAATGAGCAGTTCTTC.

The chain employs TRBV2 and TRBJ2-7, with 10 bases fitting TRBD2. Germline assignment: CDR1 SNHLY and CDR2 FYNNEI. This CDR3 is 15 amino acids long. Trimming took 6 bases from V and 0 from J; bases not matched to a gene: 5. CDR3 amino acids: CASSRGTSDSYEQYF. In DNA form, the CDR3 reads TGTGCCAGCAGCCGAGGGACTAGCGACTCCTACGAGCAGTACTTC.

The chain couples TRBV30 to TRBJ2-1; D might be TRBD2 (7 bases). CDR1 GTSNPN and CDR2 SVGIG come from the germline V gene (reference sequence). Between the trimmed V and J ends, which lost 3 bases and 7 bases, there was a span of 16 bases. The CDR3 spans 14 residues. The CDR3 region has the DNA TGTGCCTGGAGAAGTCGGGGAGGGGGAAATGAGCAGTTCTTC. Residues: CAWRSRGGGNEQFF.

There are a few counts of this clone. The gene calls are TRBV11-1 and TRBJ2-2; 7 bases align to TRBD1. CDR1 and CDR2 (germline): SGHAT, FQDESV (reference sequence). V lost 5 bases to trimming and J lost 3 bases; unmatched junction nucleotides: 9. The CDR3 consists of 16 residues. In DNA form, the CDR3 reads TGTGCCAGCAGCCTCTTCCAAGGGGGCGACACCGGGGAGCTGTTTTTT. Its protein is CASSLFQGGDTGELFF.

This clone has more than one count but fewer than ten. As DNA, the CDR3 is TGTGCCAGCAGCGGCCACGGGGGGTACCAAGAGACCCAGTACTTC. Amino acid sequence: CASSGHGGYQETQYF. The chain uses TRBV21-1 and TRBJ2-5; the D call TRBD2 from the table was never checked on the DNA. TRBV21-1 is deemed a pseudogene. The CDR3 extends over 15 amino acids.

This clone was seen only a few times. The chain couples TRBV5-1 to TRBJ2-3, with TRBD2 matching over 8 bases. The germline V gene encodes CDR1 SGHRS and CDR2 YFSETQ. J gave up 0 bases and V 4 bases, and 7 bases lay outside the gene matches. This CDR3 region has 16 residues. The CDR3 bases are TGCGCCAGCAGCCAAACTAGCGGCCGCAGCACAGATACGCAGTATTTT. It specifies CASSQTSGRSTDTQYF. Full variable domain (missing parts from reference TRBV5-1 and TRBJ2-3): KAGVTQTPRYLIKTRGQQVTLSCSPISGHRSVSWYQQTPGQGLQFLFEYFSETQRNKGNFPGRFSGRQFSNSRSEMNVSTLELGDSALYLCASSQTSGRSTDTQYFGPGTRLTVL.

The V call is TRBV7-2, the J call TRBJ2-5; TRBD2 aligns across 7 bases. Germline V gene data show CDR1 as SGHTA and CDR2 as FQGNSA. The CDR3 runs 14 residues. Losses at the gene ends were 2 bases for V and 5 bases for J; bases not matched to a gene: 5. The CDR3 region is CASSLSSGVETQYF. The CDR3 DNA is TGTGCCAGCAGCTTATCAAGCGGGGTGGAGACCCAGTACTTC.

The chain combines TRBV29-1 with TRBJ2-3, with a tentative D call TRBD1 (6 bases). Per the germline V gene, CDR1 is SQVTM and CDR2 is ANQGSEA. V lost 6 bases, J lost 6 bases, and 13 bases lay in between. The CDR3 sequence is 12 residues long. This chain's CDR3 is CSVEGDTDTQYF. In DNA, the CDR3 is TGCAGCGTCGAGGGGGACACCGATACGCAGTATTTT.